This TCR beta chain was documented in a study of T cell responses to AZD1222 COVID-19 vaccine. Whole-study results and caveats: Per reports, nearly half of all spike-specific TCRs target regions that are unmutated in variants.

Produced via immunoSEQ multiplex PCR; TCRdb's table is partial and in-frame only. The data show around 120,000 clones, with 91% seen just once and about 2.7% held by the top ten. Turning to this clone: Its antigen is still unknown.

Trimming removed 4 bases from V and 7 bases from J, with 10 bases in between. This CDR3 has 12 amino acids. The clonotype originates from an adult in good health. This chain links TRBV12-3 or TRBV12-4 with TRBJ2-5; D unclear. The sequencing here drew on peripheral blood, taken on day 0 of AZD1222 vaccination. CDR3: CASSSDSGTQYF. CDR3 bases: TGTGCCAGCAGTTCAGATTCTGGGACCCAGTACTTC.